This TCR beta chain originates from a study of T cells in Graves' hyperthyroidism and ophthalmopathy. Overall study context: Peripheral blood was taken when the disease was first diagnosed, before any treatment began.

Overall study results and limits: Onset of ophthalmopathy came a median around 6.2 months after the model predicted it.

This clonotype occurred many times. Its specificity is not known. Regions amplified from RNA transcripts were the TCR beta CDR3 regions. TCR CDR3 regions were first amplified by RT-PCR with HTBI primers. TCRdb re-called the multiplex PCR reads through MiXCR, storing one row per CDR3 protein. Of around 620,000 distinct CDR3 sequences detected, approximately 15% appear once; the ten largest clones hold 7.1%. The CDR3 totals 14 residues. Unmatched junction bases numbered 11, after V lost 10 bases and J lost 6 bases. The germline V gene encodes CDR1 MDHEN and CDR2 SYDVKM. Ophthalmopathy in the patients scored at least 3 on Clinical Activity Score and at least 4 on NOSPECS grade, lasting under 3 months.

The sequenced sample consisted of blood. The sequence came from a woman between 18 and 30 years old with Graves' ophthalmopathy. The V call is TRBV28, the J call TRBJ1-2; 10 bases are a match to TRBD1. The CDR3 DNA is TGTGCCACCCGGAAGACAGGGGGCGCGAATGGCTACACCTTC. Its protein product is CATRKTGGANGYTF.